These 21 T cell receptor beta chains were all obtained from the same sample, sequenced in a study of vaccination and CD4 T cells after COVID-19. Sample treatment: approximately 9-day PBMC culture with coronavirus spike peptide pools or control peptides (ViraFEST assay). The antigens these receptors bind are not known. The study sequenced cultured CD4+ T cell DNA using the Oncomine TCR Beta short-read assay. TCRdb re-derived calls from the PCR reads in MiXCR, one entry per CDR3 protein. The sample shows around 3,900 distinct CDR3 sequences, over 20% of them seen only once. The specimen was CD4+ T cells from blood, cultured in vitro. These receptors originate from a human donor who had recovered from COVID-19.

This sequence joins TRBV11-2 and TRBJ2-7, with D tentatively TRBD1 (5 bases). Trimming cost V 1 base and J 6 bases, with 16 bases left between them. The V gene's germline CDR1 is SGHAT and CDR2 FQNNGV. CDR3 length: 15 residues. The DNA for the CDR3 is TGTGCCAGCAGCTTAGGAGTCGGCAGGGCTATCGAGCAGTACTTC. Translated: CASSLGVGRAIEQYF.

This clonotype was detected only a few times. The V and J genes are TRBV20-1 and TRBJ1-5, with D unresolved. The CDR3 has 14 residues. Deletions cut 0 bases from V and 4 bases from J, with 10 bases between. Germline V CDR1 and CDR2: DFQATT, SNEGSKA (reference sequence). CDR3 sequence: CSARDEQWNQPQHF. DNA for the CDR3: TGCAGTGCTAGAGATGAACAGTGGAATCAGCCCCAGCATTTT.

By sample fraction, this clonotype is medium-sized. The chain uses TRBV2 and TRBJ1-2; weak D call: TRBD1 (6 bases). Trimming took off 9 bases at V and 2 bases at J, with 13 bases between the two ends. The CDR3 consists of 13 residues. The germline V gene encodes CDR1 SNHLY and CDR2 FYNNEI. The CDR3 nucleotides read TGTGCCAGTCGGCTGAGGGGGAACTATGGCTACACCTTC. It codes for CASRLRGNYGYTF.

The chain carries TRBV5-1 and TRBJ1-6; D is unresolved. From germline, CDR1 is SGHRS and CDR2 YFSETQ. The CDR3 extends over 16 amino acids. Trimming removed 4 bases from V and 0 bases from J, with 11 bases in between. CDR3 nucleotide sequence: TGCGCCAGCAGCCCCGGGAAAGGCTCCTATAATTCACCCCTCCACTTT. Its protein product is CASSPGKGSYNSPLHF.

This clonotype was seen a few times. This chain links TRBV2 with TRBJ1-1; D gene unclear. Germline V gene sequence: CDR1 SNHLY, CDR2 FYNNEI. The V and J ends lost 6 bases and 1 base respectively, with 15 bases between them. This CDR3 region has 15 residues. This chain's CDR3 is CASRALDQKNTEAFF. The CDR3, as DNA: TGTGCCAGCAGGGCCCTGGACCAGAAGAACACTGAAGCTTTCTTT.

V and J are TRBV27 and TRBJ1-5, with D maybe TRBD1 (6 bases). The germline V gene has CDR1 MNHEY and CDR2 SMNVEV (reference sequence). The CDR3 contains 13 residues. V was shortened by 6 bases and J by 7 bases, with 13 bases between the two germline ends. This CDR3 reads CASRQQGDQPQHF. The CDR3 nucleotides read TGTGCCAGCAGGCAACAGGGCGACCAGCCCCAGCATTTT.

CDR3 loop: CASSLVGGGAETQYF. The CDR3 DNA reads TGTGCCAGCAGCTTAGTCGGCGGGGGGGCGGAGACCCAGTACTTC. This chain joins TRBV7-8 and TRBJ2-5; 9 positions match TRBD2. The CDR3 extends over 15 amino acids. J lost 5 bases, V lost 1 base, and 5 bases had no gene match. CDR1 and CDR2 (germline): SGHVS, FQNEAQ.

The V call is TRBV11-2, the J call TRBJ2-1, with 12 bases aligning to TRBD2. J gave up 0 bases and V 0 bases, and 6 bases lay outside the gene matches. The CDR3 loop spans 19 amino acids. From germline, CDR1 is SGHAT and CDR2 FQNNGV. This chain's CDR3 is CASSLDASGGVSSYNEQFF. CDR3 sequence (DNA): TGTGCCAGCAGCTTAGATGCTAGCGGGGGGGTGAGCTCCTACAATGAGCAGTTCTTC.

This clonotype was seen more than once but under ten times. This chain links TRBV10-3 with TRBJ1-3, with 7 bases lining up with TRBD1. V lost 4 bases to trimming and J lost 2 bases; unmatched junction nucleotides: 8. Germline V gene sequence: CDR1 ENHRY, CDR2 SYGVKD. This CDR3 has 16 residues. The CDR3 sequence: CAISARQGVTGNTIYF. The DNA of the CDR3 is TGTGCCATCAGTGCCCGACAGGGAGTAACTGGAAACACCATATATTTT.

This clonotype was seen only a few times. The chain joins TRBV3-1 to TRBJ2-3; D ambiguous. Trimming took off 4 bases at V and 2 bases at J, with 7 bases between the two ends. CDR1 is LGHDT, CDR2 YNNKEL, per germline (reference sequence). The CDR3 length is 13 residues. In DNA, the CDR3 is TGTGCCAGCAGCCTTGGGAACACAGATACGCAGTATTTT. The encoded protein is CASSLGNTDTQYF.

This chain joins TRBV7-9 and TRBJ1-1, with 7 bases that match TRBD1. This CDR3 is 15 amino acids long. The V segment lost 4 bases and the J segment 0 bases; nucleotides outside the gene matches: 5. In germline, CDR1 is SEHNR, CDR2 FQNEAQ (reference sequence). The CDR3 DNA reads TGTGCCAGCAGCTCTTGGGACAGCCTGAACACTGAAGCTTTCTTT. This encodes CASSSWDSLNTEAFF. Complete variable domain (other parts from reference TRBV7-9 and TRBJ1-1): DTGVSQNPRHKITKRGQNVTFRCDPISEHNRLYWYRQTLGQGPEFLTYFQNEAQLEKSRLLSDRFSAERPKGSFSTLEIQRTEQGDSAMYLCASSSWDSLNTEAFFGQGTRLTVV.

With regard to this clonotype: Since a much larger clone is just one base distant, this may be a read error. The chain uses TRBV7-2 and TRBJ2-2; D ambiguous. The V gene's germline CDR1 is SGHTA and CDR2 FQGNSA. V was shortened by 7 bases and J by 7 bases, with 10 bases between the two germline ends. This CDR3 region has 12 residues. In nucleotides, the CDR3 is TGTGCCAGCAACTTTGTCGGCGGGGAGCTGTTTTTT. Translating it yields CASNFVGGELFF.

The V gene is TRBV6-1, the J gene TRBJ1-4; 7 bases match TRBD1. The junction had 5 bases not matched to a gene; V was cut back by 5 bases and J by 5 bases. The CDR3 loop spans 14 amino acids. The germline V gene encodes CDR1 MNHNS and CDR2 SASEGT. The CDR3 is CASSRQGSNEKLFF. Here the CDR3 DNA reads TGTGCCAGCAGTCGACAGGGATCCAATGAAAAACTGTTTTTT.

Within the sample, this clonotype is medium-sized. V is TRBV20-1 and J is TRBJ1-2, with D tentatively TRBD1 (5 bases). Trimming took off 1 base at V and 4 bases at J, with 13 bases between the two ends. This CDR3 is 14 amino acids long. Germline CDR1 DFQATT, CDR2 SNEGSKA (reference sequence). The CDR3 region is CSARVLVQAYGYTF. In DNA form, the CDR3 reads TGCAGTGCTAGAGTACTAGTACAGGCCTATGGCTACACCTTC.

The chain uses TRBV6-1 and TRBJ1-2, with no clear D. This CDR3 is built from 14 residues. CDR1 is MNHNS and CDR2 is SASEGT in the germline V gene. Deletions cut 8 bases from V and 8 bases from J, with 21 bases between. CDR3: CASFSDGRVGGYTF. CDR3 nucleotide sequence: TGTGCCAGCTTTTCGGACGGAAGAGTAGGAGGCTACACCTTC.

The J gene is TRBJ1-4, the V gene TRBV6-5; D possibly corresponds to TRBD1 (6 bases). The CDR3 covers 14 residues. The germline CDR1 and CDR2 sequences are MNHEY and SVGAGI. Trimming shortened V by 4 bases and J by 1 base, and 7 bases separated the two germline ends. CDR3 DNA: TGTGCCAGCAGTTCGACAGGAACTAATGAAAAACTGTTTTTT. Protein sequence: CASSSTGTNEKLFF.

This clonotype was observed a few times. The chain is built from TRBV6-1 and TRBJ2-5; TRBD1 aligns across 12 bases. CDR1 and CDR2 from the germline V gene are MNHNS and SASEGT. V shed 6 bases and J 6 bases; nucleotides not matched to a gene: 8. The CDR3 loop spans 15 amino acids. This chain's CDR3 is CASSPGTGGAKTQYF. The CDR3 nucleotides are TGTGCCAGCAGCCCCGGGACAGGGGGCGCGAAGACCCAGTACTTC.

The rearrangement joins TRBV30 to TRBJ2-3; TRBD2 agrees at 13 bases. Germline-derived CDR1 and CDR2 are GTSNPN and SVGIG (reference sequence). This CDR3 is 19 amino acids long. V shed 1 base, J shed 2 bases, and the junction held 12 bases outside the gene matches. Written as DNA, the CDR3 is TGTGCCTGGAGTGGTAGACTAGCGGGGGGACCCCAAAACACAGATACGCAGTATTTT. It yields the protein CAWSGRLAGGPQNTDTQYF. Looking up the rest from reference TRBV30 and TRBJ2-3 gives the full variable domain: SQTIHQWPATLVQPVGSPLSLECTVEGTSNPNLYWYRQAAGRGLQLLFYSVGIGQISSEVPQNLSASRPQDRQFILSSKKLLLSDSGFYLCAWSGRLAGGPQNTDTQYFGPGTRLTVL.

The J gene is TRBJ1-2, the V gene TRBV20-1; D not resolved. V shed 0 bases and J shed 8 bases, with 19 bases lying between them. Germline V gene data show CDR1 as DFQATT and CDR2 as SNEGSKA (reference sequence). The CDR3 is 15 amino acids. The CDR3 loop is CSARDRGAETRGYTF. The CDR3 nucleotides are TGCAGTGCTAGAGATAGAGGCGCCGAGACCAGGGGCTACACCTTC.

The rearrangement uses TRBV6-1 and TRBJ2-3, with 7 bases lining up with TRBD2. Germline CDR1 is MNHNS and CDR2 is SASEGT. The CDR3 is made up of 13 amino acids. J gave up 4 bases and V 5 bases, and 3 bases lay outside the gene matches. The DNA for the CDR3 is TGTGCCAGCAGTAGCGGGACCGCAGATACGCAGTATTTT. It yields the protein CASSSGTADTQYF.

The chain recombines TRBV7-3 with TRBJ2-1; D is uncertain. The V gene lost 5 bases and the J gene lost 5 bases, with 10 bases spanning the gap. Germline CDR1 is SGHTA and CDR2 is FQGTGA. The CDR3 extends over 13 amino acids. CDR3 DNA: TGTGCCAGCAGCAGAAGCGAGAACAATGAGCAGTTCTTC. Translating it yields CASSRSENNEQFF.